The sequence of this TCR beta chain was determined in a study of blood T cell repertoires in COVID-19. Across the study: T cells, B-cell-depleted T cells, or PBMCs provided the cDNA or gDNA that served as material.

V dropped 1 base and J dropped 4 bases, with 19 bases sitting between them. Germline V gives CDR1 MGHRA, CDR2 YSYEKL. The CDR3 extends over 17 amino acids. Per the authors' pipeline: Using reference gene primer amplification, nucleated cell counts were estimated. Clones were read by immunoSEQ multiplex PCR, and TCRdb kept only the in-frame ones, dropping some. Clone size and V and J calls were adopted from that table, with D and trimming inferred from the DNA. The sample records some 150,000 clones, roughly 89% being singletons. The sequenced sample was peripheral blood. The chain is built from TRBV4-1 and TRBJ2-5; D possibly corresponds to TRBD1 (5 bases). This sequence originates from a human donor in a cohort sampled during active COVID-19. CDR3 DNA: TGCGCCAGCAGCCAAGTGGGGCTAGTTTCTGTCGCAGAGACCCAGTACTTC. It yields the protein CASSQVGLVSVAETQYF.